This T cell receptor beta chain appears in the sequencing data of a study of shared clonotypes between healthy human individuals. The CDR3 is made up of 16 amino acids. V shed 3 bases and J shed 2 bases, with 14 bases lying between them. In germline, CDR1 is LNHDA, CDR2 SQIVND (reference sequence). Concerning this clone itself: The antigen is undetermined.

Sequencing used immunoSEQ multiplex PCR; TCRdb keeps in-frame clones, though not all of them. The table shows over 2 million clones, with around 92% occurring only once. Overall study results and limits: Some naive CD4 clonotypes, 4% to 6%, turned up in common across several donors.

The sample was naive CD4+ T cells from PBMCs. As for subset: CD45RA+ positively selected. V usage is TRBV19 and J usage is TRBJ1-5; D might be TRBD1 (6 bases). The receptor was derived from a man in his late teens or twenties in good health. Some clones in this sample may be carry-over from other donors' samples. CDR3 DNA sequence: TGTGCCAGTAGTATGGTGGGGAAGGGGGGCAATCAGCCCCAGCATTTT. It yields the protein CASSMVGKGGNQPQHF.